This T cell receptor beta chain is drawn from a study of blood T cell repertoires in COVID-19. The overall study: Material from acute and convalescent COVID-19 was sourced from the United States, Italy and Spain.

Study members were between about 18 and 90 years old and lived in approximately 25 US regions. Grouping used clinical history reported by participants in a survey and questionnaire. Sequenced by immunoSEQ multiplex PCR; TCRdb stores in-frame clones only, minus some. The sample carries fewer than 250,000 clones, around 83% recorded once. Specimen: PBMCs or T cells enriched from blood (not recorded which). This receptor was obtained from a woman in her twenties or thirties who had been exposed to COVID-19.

The CDR3 loop reads CASSYRRLAVQTQYF. CDR3 bases: TGTGCCAGCAGTTACCGCCGACTAGCGGTTCAGACCCAGTACTTC. J is TRBJ2-5 and V is TRBV6-2 or TRBV6-3, with 9 positions matching TRBD2. V lost 2 bases and J lost 6; bases outside the gene matches: 7. The CDR3 length is 15 residues. CDR1 is MNHEY and CDR2 is SVGEGT in the germline V gene.